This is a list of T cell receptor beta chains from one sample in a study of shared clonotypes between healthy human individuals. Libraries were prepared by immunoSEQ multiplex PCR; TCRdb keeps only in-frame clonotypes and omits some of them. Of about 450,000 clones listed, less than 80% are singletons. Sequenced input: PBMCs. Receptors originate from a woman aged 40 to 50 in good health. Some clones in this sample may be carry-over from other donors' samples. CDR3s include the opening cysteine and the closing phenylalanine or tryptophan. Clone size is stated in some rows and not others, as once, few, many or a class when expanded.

CDR3: CASSQAGLTYEQYF
size: .
J: TRBJ2-7
V: TRBV5-4

CDR3: CASSGYSGARTDTQYF
size: .
J: TRBJ2-3
V: TRBV9

CDR3: CASSVGVASGEQYF
size: .
J: TRBJ2-7
V: TRBV9

CDR3: CSVDTGTGVSGELFF
size: .
J: TRBJ2-2
V: TRBV29-1

CDR3: CSVGGASGDYNEQFF
size: .
J: TRBJ2-1
V: TRBV29-1

CDR3: CASRLQGNTEAFF
size: .
J: TRBJ1-1
V: TRBV28

CDR3: CSVDEGPYEQYF
size: .
J: TRBJ2-7
V: TRBV29-1

CDR3: CASSLRLAGGNEQFF
size: few
J: TRBJ2-1
V: TRBV5-1

CDR3: CSVELILRGWNTEAFF
size: .
J: TRBJ1-1
V: TRBV29-1

CDR3: CASGTAPGLEQFF
size: .
J: TRBJ2-1
V: TRBV7-2

CDR3: CASSLDPRNNEQFF
size: .
J: TRBJ2-1
V: TRBV5-1

CDR3: CASSSRAGGHYNEQFF
size: .
J: TRBJ2-1
V: TRBV7-9

CDR3: CASHTPRGNSYNEQFF
size: .
J: TRBJ2-1
V: TRBV28

CDR3: CASSMDRGNEKLFF
size: .
J: TRBJ1-4
V: TRBV28

CDR3: CSVAWGLANHEQFF
size: once
J: TRBJ2-1
V: TRBV29-1

CDR3: CASSPVQGFDYGYTF
size: few
J: TRBJ1-2
V: TRBV18

CDR3: CASSLGGGLEQYF
size: .
J: TRBJ2-7
V: TRBV11-2

CDR3: CASSQVGGQETQYF
size: .
J: TRBJ2-5
V: TRBV14